These 28 T cell receptor beta chains originate from one sample sequenced in a study of OX40 agonist ivuxolimab in advanced cancers. Assay: immunoSEQ multiplex PCR; the TCRdb copy retains only in-frame clones and omits some. This table holds 65,000 to 85,000 clones, roughly 90% found once. This material consisted of CD4+ or CD8+ T cells sorted from blood, taken in a trial of the OX40 agonist ivuxolimab. Source of these receptors: an adult with an advanced solid tumor such as melanoma, head and neck, liver or kidney cancer.

This sequence joins TRBV11-3 and TRBJ2-3, with D perhaps matching TRBD1 (6 bases). V shed 1 base and J shed 1 base, with 6 bases lying between them. The germline gives CDR1 SGHNT, CDR2 YENEEA. The CDR3 loop spans 14 amino acids. CDR3: CASSLGTGTDTQYF. The CDR3 region has the DNA TGTGCCAGCAGCTTAGGGACAGGCACAGATACGCAGTATTTT.

V and J are TRBV30 and TRBJ1-3; 7 positions agree with TRBD1. The CDR3 extends over 13 amino acids. Germline CDR1 and CDR2: GTSNPN and SVGIG (reference sequence). V was pared by 5 bases and J by 0 bases, with 1 base of the junction left unmatched. CDR3 DNA: TGTGCCTGGGACAGGGTCTCTGGAAACACCATATATTTT. Protein: CAWDRVSGNTIYF.

The chain has TRBV9 and TRBJ1-2; D not resolved. The CDR3 extends over 15 amino acids. Germline V gene sequence: CDR1 SGDLS, CDR2 YYNGEE. Deletions cut 0 bases from V and 0 bases from J, with 9 bases between. CDR3 loop: CASSVATEANYGYTF. CDR3 DNA: TGTGCCAGCAGCGTAGCCACCGAAGCTAACTATGGCTACACCTTC.

The J gene is TRBJ2-3, the V gene TRBV29-1, with 11 bases matching TRBD2. After removal of 6 bases from V and 5 bases from J, the junction contained 10 bases not matched to a gene. This CDR3 spans 15 amino acids. Germline lookup yields CDR1 SQVTM and CDR2 ANQGSEA. The CDR3 protein is CSVAYGLAGGDTQYF. Here the CDR3 DNA reads TGCAGCGTAGCCTATGGGCTAGCGGGAGGAGATACGCAGTATTTT.

The rearrangement joins TRBV18 to TRBJ2-5, with D possibly matching TRBD2 (5 bases). CDR3 length: 15 amino acids. From germline, CDR1 is KGHSH and CDR2 LQKENI. V was pared by 7 bases and J by 5 bases, with 20 bases between. The CDR3 DNA reads as TGTGCCAGCTTCTCCGGCCATGCGGGTGCCGAGACCCAGTACTTC. This translates into CASFSGHAGAETQYF.

The rearrangement links TRBV7-9 to TRBJ2-1; a weak D match, TRBD1 (5 bases). The CDR3 runs 14 residues. V shed 1 base and J shed 5 bases, with 9 bases lying between them. Germline loops: CDR1 SEHNR, CDR2 FQNEAQ (reference sequence). The chain's CDR3 is CASSLGGVDNEQFF. The CDR3 nucleotides read TGTGCCAGCAGCTTAGGGGGCGTAGACAATGAGCAGTTCTTC.

This chain uses TRBV18 with TRBJ2-2; D ambiguous. CDR3 length: 13 residues. The V and J ends lost 2 bases and 0 bases respectively, with 1 base between them. Germline CDR1 reads KGHSH; CDR2 reads LQKENI. In DNA form, the CDR3 reads TGTGCCAGCTCACCATCGAACACCGGGGAGCTGTTTTTT. It specifies CASSPSNTGELFF.

V gene TRBV7-9 combines with J gene TRBJ2-2; tentative D call: TRBD2 (5 bases). Germline V gene sequence: CDR1 SEHNR, CDR2 FQNEAQ (reference sequence). Trimming left V 5 bases short and J 0 bases short, with 10 bases between. There are 15 residues in the CDR3. In nucleotides, the CDR3 is TGTGCCAGCAGCAACGGGGATACGAACACCGGGGAGCTGTTTTTT. This gives the protein CASSNGDTNTGELFF.

The rearrangement joins TRBV4-1 to TRBJ1-1; D is ambiguous. The CDR3 loop spans 14 amino acids. Looked up from germline, CDR1 is MGHRA and CDR2 is YSYEKL. V was pared by 1 base and J by 0 bases, with 6 bases between. CDR3 protein: CASSQGAMNTEAFF. The CDR3 bases are TGCGCCAGCAGCCAAGGAGCCATGAACACTGAAGCTTTCTTT.

The V and J genes are TRBV5-1 and TRBJ2-3, with D perhaps matching TRBD2 (7 bases). This CDR3 contains 16 residues. V gave up 0 bases and J gave up 5 bases, with 16 bases separating them. Germline lookup yields CDR1 SGHRS and CDR2 YFSETQ. The CDR3 loop reads CASSLGGTGTKDTQYF. For the CDR3, the DNA is TGCGCCAGCAGCTTGGGAGGTACAGGGACTAAAGATACGCAGTATTTT.

V usage is TRBV6-1 and J usage is TRBJ2-3, with D tentatively TRBD1 (5 bases). The V gene lost 7 bases and the J gene lost 0 bases, with 14 bases spanning the gap. Per germline, CDR1 MNHNS and CDR2 SASEGT. The CDR3 runs 15 residues. The CDR3 here is CASTVTADSTDTQYF. Written as DNA, the CDR3 is TGTGCCAGCACTGTGACAGCCGATAGCACAGATACGCAGTATTTT.

The genes are TRBV5-1 and TRBJ1-1; D perhaps matches TRBD1 (6 bases). V was clipped by 9 bases and J by 1 base, with 16 bases between them. This CDR3 spans 14 amino acids. Germline V CDR1 and CDR2: SGHRS, YFSETQ. The CDR3 region is CATKLAGANTEAFF. The CDR3 nucleotides are TGCGCCACCAAGCTGGCGGGGGCGAACACTGAAGCTTTCTTT. Drawing the rest from reference TRBV5-1 and TRBJ1-1, the complete variable domain is KAGVTQTPRYLIKTRGQQVTLSCSPISGHRSVSWYQQTPGQGLQFLFEYFSETQRNKGNFPGRFSGRQFSNSRSEMNVSTLELGDSALYLCATKLAGANTEAFFGQGTRLTVV.

This chain uses TRBV14 with TRBJ2-5; TRBD2 might be the D (6 bases). There are 12 residues in the CDR3. Germline lookup yields CDR1 SGHDN and CDR2 FVKESK. V lost 2 bases and J lost 11, with 12 bases in between. The CDR3 is CASSQRRDSQYF. CDR3 DNA: TGTGCCAGCAGCCAAAGGAGGGACTCTCAGTACTTC.

The V call is TRBV5-1, the J call TRBJ2-3, with no clear D. CDR1 SGHRS and CDR2 YFSETQ come from the germline V gene. The CDR3 has 14 residues. The V end lost 0 bases, the J end lost 4 bases, and 9 bases lay between the germline ends. The CDR3 DNA reads TGCGCCAGCAGCTTGGCCTCCGAAGCAGATACGCAGTATTTT. Amino acid sequence: CASSLASEADTQYF.

The V and J genes are TRBV10-3 and TRBJ2-7, with a possible D match to TRBD1 (5 bases). The CDR3 has 11 residues. From germline, CDR1 is ENHRY and CDR2 SYGVKD. V dropped 11 bases and J dropped 2 bases, with 10 bases sitting between them. The CDR3 nucleotides are TGTGCCGCCCAGGGAACCTACGAGCAGTACTTC. Its translation: CAAQGTYEQYF.

The chain carries TRBV18 and TRBJ2-7; TRBD2 matches at 7 bases. V shed 2 bases, J shed 5 bases, and the junction held 0 bases outside the gene matches. The CDR3 extends over 12 amino acids. Germline CDR1 reads KGHSH; CDR2 reads LQKENI. CDR3 DNA: TGTGCCAGCTCACCAGGGAGGGACGAGCAGTACTTC. This codes for CASSPGRDEQYF.

V gene TRBV18 combines with J gene TRBJ1-1; TRBD1 aligns across 8 bases. Germline values: CDR1 KGHSH, CDR2 LQKENI. After removal of 6 bases from V and 1 base from J, the junction contained 4 bases not matched to a gene. This CDR3 has 14 amino acids. The CDR3 protein is CASSEQGANTEAFF. As DNA, the CDR3 is TGTGCCAGCTCGGAGCAGGGGGCGAACACTGAAGCTTTCTTT.

The chain uses TRBV6-5 and TRBJ2-7; 7 bases are a match to TRBD1. This CDR3 comprises 15 residues. Germline CDR1 MNHEY, CDR2 SVGAGI. Trimming removed 3 bases from V and 1 base from J; junction bases left unmatched: 6. CDR3: CASSYDKGASYEQYF. CDR3 sequence (DNA): TGTGCCAGCAGTTATGATAAGGGGGCATCCTACGAGCAGTACTTC.

This clone appeared a few times. This chain uses TRBV6-1 with TRBJ2-1; 8 bases fit TRBD1. The CDR3 loop spans 14 amino acids. Germline V gene sequence: CDR1 MNHNS, CDR2 SASEGT. J lost 0 bases, V lost 8 bases, and 3 bases had no gene match. The CDR3 DNA sequence: TGTGCCAGCTTTACAGGGGGCTCCTACAATGAGCAGTTCTTC. It codes for CASFTGGSYNEQFF.

CDR3 nucleotides: TGTGCCACTAGCTCCATGGGACAGGGGTATGAAAAACTGTTTTTT. Protein: CATSSMGQGYEKLFF. V and J are TRBV15 and TRBJ1-4, with 10 positions matching TRBD1. CDR1 is LNHNV and CDR2 is YYDKDF in the germline V gene (reference sequence). The CDR3 contains 15 residues. V was clipped by 9 bases and J by 6 bases; unmatched bases: 10.

The V call is TRBV10-3, the J call TRBJ2-5, with 12 bases identical to TRBD2. CDR3 length: 15 amino acids. V was pared by 2 bases and J by 2 bases, with 0 bases of the junction left unmatched. Per germline, CDR1 ENHRY and CDR2 SYGVKD. CDR3 region: CAISEGLAGQETQYF. The CDR3 DNA reads as TGTGCCATCAGTGAGGGACTAGCGGGACAAGAGACCCAGTACTTC.

The CDR3 DNA sequence: TGCGCCAGCAGTGATGGCAGCAACTCTGGAAACACCATATATTTT. Translation gives CASSDGSNSGNTIYF. The gene calls are TRBV10-2 and TRBJ1-3; D uncertain. The CDR3 consists of 15 residues. V lost 3 bases and J lost 0, with 9 bases in between. Germline V gene sequence: CDR1 WSHSY, CDR2 SAAADI.

This chain joins TRBV6-1 and TRBJ2-7; TRBD2 matches 7 bases. Germline trimming cut 0 bases from V and 0 bases from J; bases unmatched to any gene: 8. This CDR3 is built from 17 residues. Germline V CDR1 and CDR2: MNHNS, SASEGT. The CDR3 reads CASSEALDLADSYEQYF. CDR3 coding DNA: TGTGCCAGCAGTGAAGCCCTAGATCTAGCGGACTCCTACGAGCAGTACTTC.

This CDR3 is CASSPRGRDQPQHF. The CDR3 DNA is TGTGCCAGCAGCCCCAGGGGGCGCGATCAGCCCCAGCATTTT. The chain is built from TRBV6-1 and TRBJ1-5; TRBD1 aligns across 8 bases. After removal of 6 bases from V and 5 bases from J, the junction contained 6 bases not matched to a gene. Germline CDR1 and CDR2: MNHNS and SASEGT. The CDR3 loop spans 14 amino acids.

The chain couples TRBV10-3 to TRBJ1-4; D is possibly TRBD1 (5 bases). Germline CDR1 reads ENHRY; CDR2 reads SYGVKD. The CDR3 extends over 14 amino acids. V dropped 3 bases and J dropped 2 bases, with 7 bases sitting between them. CDR3 protein: CAISEQATNEKLFF. The CDR3 coding sequence is TGTGCCATCAGTGAACAGGCTACTAATGAAAAACTGTTTTTT.

The CDR3 here is CASSLGRAREQYF. The CDR3, as DNA: TGTGCCAGCAGCTTAGGTCGGGCTAGAGAGCAGTACTTC. The genes are TRBV7-3 and TRBJ2-7; no reliable D call. CDR1 and CDR2 from the germline V gene are SGHTA and FQGTGA. This CDR3 is 13 amino acids long. V lost 2 bases, J lost 7 bases, and 12 bases lay in between. Together with reference TRBV7-3 and TRBJ2-7, the CDR3 gives the full variable domain: GAGVSQTPSNKVTEKGKYVELRCDPISGHTALYWYRQSLGQGPEFLIYFQGTGAADDSGLPNDRFFAVRPEGSVSTLKIQRTERGDSAVYLCASSLGRAREQYFGPGTRLTVT.

CDR3 region: CASSLAAGAQETQYF. The CDR3 region has the DNA TGTGCCAGCTCACTAGCGGCAGGGGCACAAGAGACCCAGTACTTC. V is TRBV18 and J is TRBJ2-5; either TRBD1 or TRBD2 may fit D (6 bases each). Germline V lookup: CDR1 KGHSH, CDR2 LQKENI. V was shortened by 4 bases and J by 2 bases, with 14 bases between the two germline ends. The CDR3 is 15 residues long.

V usage is TRBV5-6 and J usage is TRBJ1-5; no firm D call. The CDR3 runs 14 residues. Germline V gives CDR1 SGHDT, CDR2 YYEEEE. V dropped 0 bases and J dropped 2 bases, with 6 bases sitting between them. The CDR3 DNA is TGTGCCAGCAGCTTGGGTGGCGGCAATCAGCCCCAGCATTTT. It codes for CASSLGGGNQPQHF.